This record covers a single TCR beta chain. The antigen remains undetermined. The data stem from a study of T cell responses to AZD1222 COVID-19 vaccine. Whole-study findings and limits: Sampling captured repertoires only after the peak T cell response. Baseline serology detected seropositivity in only a handful of AZD1222 recipients. Clonal diversity was possibly underestimated, and the donors were mostly white British, with more females. The CD4 TCRs associated with vaccination extended across spike and predominated at 160-218 and 743-854.

CDR3 length: 17 residues. The germline V gene has CDR1 LNHNV and CDR2 YYDKDF (reference sequence). V was clipped by 5 bases and J by 4 bases, with 20 bases between them. Sequencing was performed with immunoSEQ multiplex PCR; in TCRdb, only in-frame clones are kept and a portion is missing. The table records about 97,000 clones, over 75% of them present only once. The chain has TRBV15 and TRBJ2-2; no reliable D call. The sequencing here drew on peripheral blood, taken on day 0 of AZD1222 vaccination. The receptor was isolated from an adult in good health. The CDR3 region is CATSLTTDPDLTGELFF. Here the CDR3 DNA reads TGTGCCACCAGCCTCACCACCGACCCGGACCTCACCGGGGAGCTGTTTTTT.